Each of the 11 T cell receptor beta chains below was sequenced from the same sample in a study of shared T cell receptors in the human thymus. Sequenced by immunoSEQ multiplex PCR; TCRdb stores in-frame clones only, minus some. The sample includes 500,000 to 750,000 clones, around 87% seen only once; the top ten take over 0.008%. The sample was also linked to a second study, of human thymus T cells.

Sample: thymocytes. The receptors derive from a boy under two years old with a congenital heart defect.

Concerning this clone: This same CDR3 is encoded by further DNA sequences in the sample. CDR3 coding DNA: TGTGCCAGCAGTCCCAGGGGCGCCTCCTACGAGCAGTACTTC. The encoded protein is CASSPRGASYEQYF. The J gene is TRBJ2-7, the V gene TRBV27; D is perhaps TRBD1 (6 bases). Trimming stripped 5 bases from V and 0 bases from J, with 11 bases between. The V gene's germline CDR1 is MNHEY and CDR2 SMNVEV (reference sequence). This CDR3 has 14 residues.

The chain is built from TRBV27 and TRBJ1-5; the D gene is possibly TRBD1 (5 bases). V lost 3 bases and J lost 0, with 18 bases in between. The germline gives CDR1 MNHEY, CDR2 SMNVEV (reference sequence). The CDR3 length is 18 residues. The CDR3 here is CASSFKPDSKFSNQPQHF. CDR3 bases: TGTGCCAGCAGTTTTAAACCAGACAGTAAGTTTAGCAATCAGCCCCAGCATTTT.

This rearrangement joins TRBV15 to TRBJ2-7; no definite D call. The CDR3 sequence is 18 residues long. The germline V gene encodes CDR1 LNHNV and CDR2 YYDKDF (reference sequence). The V end lost 1 base, the J end lost 0 bases, and 19 bases lay between the germline ends. As DNA, the CDR3 is TGTGCCACCAGCAGAGGAAATTGGCCTTCCAATATCTCCTACGAGCAGTACTTC. Translation: CATSRGNWPSNISYEQYF.

V gene TRBV7-2 combines with J gene TRBJ1-1; no clear D gene. Germline V gives CDR1 SGHTA, CDR2 FQGNSA. Trimming removed 2 bases at V and 8 bases at J, with 6 bases between. The CDR3 contains 11 residues. The CDR3 loop is CASSLQVEAFF. CDR3 coding DNA: TGTGCCAGCAGCTTACAGGTGGAAGCTTTCTTT.

The rearrangement joins TRBV10-2 to TRBJ2-1, with a possible D match to TRBD1 (5 bases). Germline V lookup: CDR1 WSHSY, CDR2 SAAADI. The CDR3 extends over 16 amino acids. Trimming removed 3 bases at V and 0 bases at J, with 12 bases between. CDR3 DNA sequence: TGCGCCAGCAGTGATGGGCGACAGAGCTCCTACAATGAGCAGTTCTTC. It specifies CASSDGRQSSYNEQFF.

The chain is built from TRBV10-1 and TRBJ1-1; no firm D call. The CDR3 has 15 residues. Trimming shortened V by 6 bases and J by 1 base, and 15 bases separated the two germline ends. Germline V gives CDR1 WNHNN, CDR2 SYGVQD (reference sequence). CDR3 residues: CASSAPSLPNTEAFF. CDR3 DNA sequence: TGCGCCAGCAGCGCACCCAGTCTGCCGAACACTGAAGCTTTCTTT.

The rearrangement joins TRBV5-1 to TRBJ2-7; 8 bases align to TRBD2. V was clipped by 4 bases and J by 8 bases; unmatched bases: 11. This CDR3 contains 14 residues. Germline CDR1 is SGHRS and CDR2 is YFSETQ. CDR3 coding DNA: TGCGCCAGCAGCCCGGGAGGGCCCCGCGCCAAGCAGTACTTC. Amino acid sequence: CASSPGGPRAKQYF. Full variable domain (remainder filled in from reference TRBV5-1 and TRBJ2-7): KAGVTQTPRYLIKTRGQQVTLSCSPISGHRSVSWYQQTPGQGLQFLFEYFSETQRNKGNFPGRFSGRQFSNSRSEMNVSTLELGDSALYLCASSPGGPRAKQYFGPGTRLTVT.

CDR3 residues: CASSRTSTQETQYF. The CDR3 coding sequence is TGTGCCAGTAGCCGGACATCCACCCAAGAGACCCAGTACTTC. The chain is built from TRBV19 and TRBJ2-5, with D possibly TRBD1 on 5 matching bases. V lost 6 bases and J 1 base, leaving 12 bases between the germline ends. The CDR3 totals 14 residues. Germline V gene lookup returns CDR1 LNHDA and CDR2 SQIVND (reference sequence).

The chain is built from TRBV6-5 and TRBJ2-5; D might be TRBD2 (6 bases). CDR3 length: 12 amino acids. The V end was cut by 4 bases, the J end by 7 bases, with 10 bases between. Germline loops: CDR1 MNHEY, CDR2 SVGAGI. The CDR3 reads CASSSPRGTQYF. As DNA, the CDR3 is TGTGCCAGCAGTTCCCCGCGGGGGACCCAGTACTTC.

The rearrangement uses TRBV29-1 and TRBJ2-1; D is unclear. Germline assignment: CDR1 SQVTM and CDR2 ANQGSEA. There are 13 residues in the CDR3. V was pared by 3 bases and J by 4 bases, with 10 bases between. This CDR3 is CSVDSARYNEQFF. The CDR3 DNA reads as TGCAGCGTTGATTCGGCGCGGTACAATGAGCAGTTCTTC.

This chain links TRBV4-3 with TRBJ2-7; TRBD1 is a possible D gene (5 bases). The CDR3 totals 14 residues. Trimming cost V 1 base and J 2 bases, with 9 bases left between them. Germline assignment: CDR1 LGHNA and CDR2 YSLEER. As DNA, the CDR3 is TGCGCCAGCAGCCAAGTTGGGGCCGCCTACGAGCAGTACTTC. Translating gives CASSQVGAAYEQYF.